The rows below give T cell receptor beta chains drawn from one sample of a study of OX40 agonist ivuxolimab in advanced cancers. This table comes from immunoSEQ multiplex PCR, and its TCRdb copy is limited to in-frame clones, with some not included. This table holds about 61,000 clones, about nine tenths found once. Specimen: CD4+ or CD8+ T cells sorted from blood, collected in a trial of the OX40 agonist ivuxolimab. These receptors came from an adult with an advanced solid tumor such as melanoma, head and neck, liver or kidney cancer. The CDR3 runs from the conserved cysteine through the conserved F or W. Fields, in order: V gene, J gene, CDR3 length, clone size, D gene, CDR3 DNA, CDR3 protein. A D gene is named only where the DNA matches it firmly. A row's size may be missing; if present it is once, few, many or a size class.

TRBV27,TRBJ1-5,16,-,-,TGTGCCAGCAGTTTATTTCTGGAGAATAGCAATCAGCCCCAGCATTTT,CASSLFLENSNQPQHF
TRBV7-8,TRBJ2-7,13,-,-,TGTGCCAGCAGCTTAGCCAGGACCCACGAGCAGTACTTC,CASSLARTHEQYF
TRBV28,TRBJ1-1,14,-,-,TGTGCCAGCAGTTTATTAGGCCTGAACACTGAAGCTTTCTTT,CASSLLGLNTEAFF
TRBV28,TRBJ1-1,15,-,TRBD1,TGTGCCAGCAGTTTGGGCAGGGGGGTAAACACTGAAGCTTTCTTT,CASSLGRGVNTEAFF
TRBV7-3,TRBJ2-3,16,-,-,TGTGCCAGCAGCTTAACCCGGACACCGGGCAGAGATACGCAGTATTTT,CASSLTRTPGRDTQYF
TRBV27,TRBJ1-3,16,-,-,TGTGCCAGCAGTCGGACCATAGGCAGCTCTGGAAACACCATATATTTT,CASSRTIGSSGNTIYF
TRBV9,TRBJ1-5,15,-,-,TGTGCCAGCAGCATCGGGACCCACGAGGACCAGCCCCAGCATTTT,CASSIGTHEDQPQHF
TRBV18,TRBJ1-3,15,-,-,TGTGCCAGCTCGACCGGACAGCTCTCTGGAAACACCATATATTTT,CASSTGQLSGNTIYF
TRBV5-6,TRBJ2-3,16,-,TRBD2,TGTGCCAGCAGCTTGGTGACTAGCGGGAGGACAGATACGCAGTATTTT,CASSLVTSGRTDTQYF
TRBV5-1,TRBJ1-6,12,few,-,TGCGCCAGCAGCTTCCCGAATTCACCCCTCCACTTT,CASSFPNSPLHF
TRBV4-2,TRBJ1-4,15,-,-,TGTGCCAGCAGCCAAGATGAAGTCCAGATCGAAAAACTGTTTTTT,CASSQDEVQIEKLFF
TRBV5-1,TRBJ2-2,15,-,-,TGCGCCAGCAGCTTGGCCCCAGGGGCTAACGGGGAGCTGTTTTTT,CASSLAPGANGELFF
TRBV4-2,TRBJ2-3,21,-,TRBD2,TGTGCCAGCAGCCACCCCCCATCCCGGATAGCGGGGGGGCAAGACACAGATACGCAGTATTTT,CASSHPPSRIAGGQDTDTQYF
TRBV4-2,TRBJ1-1,14,-,-,TGTGCCAGCAGCCAGGCAGGGATGAACACTGAAGCTTTCTTT,CASSQAGMNTEAFF
TRBV11-3,TRBJ2-7,14,-,TRBD1,TGTGCCAGCAGCCCCAGACAGGGTTCCTACGAGCAGTACTTC,CASSPRQGSYEQYF
TRBV7-3,TRBJ2-7,15,-,TRBD2,TGTGCCAGCAGCTTGGTACCGGGAGGGCCGAATGAGCAGTACTTC,CASSLVPGGPNEQYF
TRBV28,TRBJ2-2,17,-,TRBD2,TGTGCCAGCAGCCCTCCTAGCGGGAGACCGAACACCGGGGAGCTGTTTTTT,CASSPPSGRPNTGELFF
TRBV7-2,TRBJ1-2,13,-,TRBD1,TGTGCCAGCAGCCCCGAGACAGGGCAAGGCTACACCTTC,CASSPETGQGYTF
TRBV7-2,TRBJ1-2,16,-,-,TGTGCCAGCAGCTTAAGGTGGGGGGTGGTGTCTGATGGCTACACCTTC,CASSLRWGVVSDGYTF
TRBV5-4,TRBJ1-2,16,-,-,TGTGCCAGCAGCTTGGGCGGCATAGGGACTAACTATGGCTACACCTTC,CASSLGGIGTNYGYTF
TRBV5-4,TRBJ1-5,18,-,-,TGTGCCAGCAGCTTGGGGAGTTTGGGGGGAGGGGTAGATCAGCCCCAGCATTTT,CASSLGSLGGGVDQPQHF
TRBV4-1,TRBJ2-3,16,-,-,TGCGCCAGCAGCCAAGATTCACCGGGGGCCACAGATACGCAGTATTTT,CASSQDSPGATDTQYF
TRBV29-1,TRBJ2-1,14,-,-,TGCAGCGTTGTTTGGGGAAGCTCCTACAATGAGCAGTTCTTC,CSVVWGSSYNEQFF
TRBV7-3,TRBJ2-5,11,-,-,TGTGCCAGCAGAAAGGAAGAGACCCAGTACTTC,CASRKEETQYF
TRBV7-8,TRBJ1-1,13,-,-,TGTGCCAGCAGTAGAACAGGGTGGGCTGAAGCTTTCTTT,CASSRTGWAEAFF
TRBV19,TRBJ2-5,14,-,-,TGTGCCAGTAGTAAGCCCATGTACCAAGAGACCCAGTACTTC,CASSKPMYQETQYF